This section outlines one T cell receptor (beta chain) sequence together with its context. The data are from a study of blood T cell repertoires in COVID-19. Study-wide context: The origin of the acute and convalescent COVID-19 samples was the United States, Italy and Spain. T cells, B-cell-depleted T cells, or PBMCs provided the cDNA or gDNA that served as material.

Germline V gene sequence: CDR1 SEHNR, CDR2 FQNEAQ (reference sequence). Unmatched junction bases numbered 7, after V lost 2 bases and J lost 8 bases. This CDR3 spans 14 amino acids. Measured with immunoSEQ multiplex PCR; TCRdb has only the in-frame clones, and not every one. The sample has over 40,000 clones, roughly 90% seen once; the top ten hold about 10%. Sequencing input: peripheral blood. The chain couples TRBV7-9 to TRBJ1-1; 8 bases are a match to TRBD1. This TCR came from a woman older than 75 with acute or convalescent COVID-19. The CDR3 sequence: CASSLSQGAAEAFF. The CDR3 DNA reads TGTGCCAGCAGCTTATCTCAGGGGGCCGCGGAAGCTTTCTTT.